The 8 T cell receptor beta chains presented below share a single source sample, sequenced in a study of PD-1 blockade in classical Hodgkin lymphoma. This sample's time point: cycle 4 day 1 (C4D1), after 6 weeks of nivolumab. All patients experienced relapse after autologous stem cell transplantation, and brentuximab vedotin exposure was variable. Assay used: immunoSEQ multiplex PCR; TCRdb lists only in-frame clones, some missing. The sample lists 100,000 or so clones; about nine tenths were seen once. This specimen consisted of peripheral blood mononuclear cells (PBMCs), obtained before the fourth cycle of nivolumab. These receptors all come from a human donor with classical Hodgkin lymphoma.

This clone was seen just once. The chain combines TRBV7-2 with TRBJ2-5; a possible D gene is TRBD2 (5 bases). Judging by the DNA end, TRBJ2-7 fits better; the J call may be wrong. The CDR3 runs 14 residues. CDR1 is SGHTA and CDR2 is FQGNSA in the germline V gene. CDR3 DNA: TGTGCCAGCAGCTTAGGACTAATTCTCTACGAGCAGTACTTC. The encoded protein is CASSLGLILYEQYF.

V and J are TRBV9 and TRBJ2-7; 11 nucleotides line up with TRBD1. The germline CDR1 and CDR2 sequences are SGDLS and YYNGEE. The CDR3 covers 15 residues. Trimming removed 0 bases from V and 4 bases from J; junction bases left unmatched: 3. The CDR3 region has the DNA TGTGCCAGCAGCGTAGGGGACAGGGGGTTGTACGAGCAGTACTTC. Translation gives CASSVGDRGLYEQYF.

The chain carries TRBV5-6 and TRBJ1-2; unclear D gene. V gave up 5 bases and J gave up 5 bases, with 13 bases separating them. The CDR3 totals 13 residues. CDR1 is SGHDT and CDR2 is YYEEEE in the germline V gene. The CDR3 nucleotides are TGTGCCAGCAGTTTCCCGGACTTATATGGCTACACCTTC. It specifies CASSFPDLYGYTF.

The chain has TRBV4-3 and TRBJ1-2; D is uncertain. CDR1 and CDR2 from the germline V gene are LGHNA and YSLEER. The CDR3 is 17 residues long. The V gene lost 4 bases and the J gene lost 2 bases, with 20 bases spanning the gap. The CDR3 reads CASSPSSMRVRNYGYTF. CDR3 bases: TGCGCCAGCAGCCCGTCATCAATGAGGGTGCGGAACTATGGCTACACCTTC.

CDR3 bases: TGCAGCGTTGTCTGGGACAGGGGGTCTGGAAACACCATATATTTT. It codes for CSVVWDRGSGNTIYF. The rearrangement joins TRBV29-1 to TRBJ1-3, with 11 positions matching TRBD1. Trimming took 4 bases from V and 1 from J; bases not matched to a gene: 3. Germline CDR1 and CDR2: SQVTM and ANQGSEA. CDR3 length: 15 residues.

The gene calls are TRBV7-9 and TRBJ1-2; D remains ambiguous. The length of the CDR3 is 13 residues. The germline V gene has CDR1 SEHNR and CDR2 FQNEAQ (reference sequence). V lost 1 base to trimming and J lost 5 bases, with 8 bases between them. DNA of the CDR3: TGTGCCAGCAGCTTAGGGAACTCTTATGGCTACACCTTC. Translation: CASSLGNSYGYTF.

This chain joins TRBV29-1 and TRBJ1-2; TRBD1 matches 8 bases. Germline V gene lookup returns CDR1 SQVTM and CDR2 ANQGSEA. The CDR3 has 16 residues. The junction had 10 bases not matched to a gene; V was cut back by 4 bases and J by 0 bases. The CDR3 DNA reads TGCAGCGTTGGGGGAGTGGACAGGGAAACTAACTATGGCTACACCTTC. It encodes CSVGGVDRETNYGYTF.

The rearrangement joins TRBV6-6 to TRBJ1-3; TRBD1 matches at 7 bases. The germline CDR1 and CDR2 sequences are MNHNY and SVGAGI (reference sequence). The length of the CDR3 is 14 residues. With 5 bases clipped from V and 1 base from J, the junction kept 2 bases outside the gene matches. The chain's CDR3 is CASSLGQSGNTIYF. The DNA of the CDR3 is TGTGCCAGCAGTCTGGGACAGTCTGGAAACACCATATATTTT.